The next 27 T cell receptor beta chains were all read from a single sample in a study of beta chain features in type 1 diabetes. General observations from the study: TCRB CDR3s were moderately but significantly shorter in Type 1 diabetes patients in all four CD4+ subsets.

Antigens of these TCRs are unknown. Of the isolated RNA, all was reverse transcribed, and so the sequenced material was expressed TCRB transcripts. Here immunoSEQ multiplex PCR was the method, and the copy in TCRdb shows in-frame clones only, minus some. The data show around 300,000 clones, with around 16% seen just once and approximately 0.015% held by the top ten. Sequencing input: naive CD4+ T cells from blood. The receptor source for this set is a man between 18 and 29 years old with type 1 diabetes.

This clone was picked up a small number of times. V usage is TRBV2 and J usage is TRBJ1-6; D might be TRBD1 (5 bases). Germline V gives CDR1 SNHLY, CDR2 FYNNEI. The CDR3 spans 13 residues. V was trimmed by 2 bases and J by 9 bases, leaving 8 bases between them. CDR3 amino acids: CASSERQSSPLHF. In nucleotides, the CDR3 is TGTGCCAGCAGTGAAAGACAGAGTTCACCCCTCCACTTT.

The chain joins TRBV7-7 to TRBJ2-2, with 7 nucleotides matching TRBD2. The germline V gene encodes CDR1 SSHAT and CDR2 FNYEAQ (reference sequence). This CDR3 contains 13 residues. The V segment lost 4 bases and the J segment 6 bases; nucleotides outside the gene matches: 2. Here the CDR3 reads CASSSRGAGELFF. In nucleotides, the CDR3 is TGTGCCAGCAGCTCCCGGGGGGCCGGGGAGCTGTTTTTT.

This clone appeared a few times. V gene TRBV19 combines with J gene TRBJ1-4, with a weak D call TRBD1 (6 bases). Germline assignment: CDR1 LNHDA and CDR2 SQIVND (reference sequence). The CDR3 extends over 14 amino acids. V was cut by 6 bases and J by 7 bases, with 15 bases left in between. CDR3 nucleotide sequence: TGTGCCAGTAGCAAAACAGGGTATCCTGAAAAACTGTTTTTT. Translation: CASSKTGYPEKLFF.

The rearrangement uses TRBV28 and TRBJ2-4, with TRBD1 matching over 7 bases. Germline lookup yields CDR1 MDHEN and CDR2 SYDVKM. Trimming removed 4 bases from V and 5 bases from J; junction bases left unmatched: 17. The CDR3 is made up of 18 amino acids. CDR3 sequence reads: CASSSHHRQGDRQNIQYF. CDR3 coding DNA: TGTGCCAGCAGTTCCCACCACCGACAGGGTGATAGGCAAAACATTCAGTACTTC.

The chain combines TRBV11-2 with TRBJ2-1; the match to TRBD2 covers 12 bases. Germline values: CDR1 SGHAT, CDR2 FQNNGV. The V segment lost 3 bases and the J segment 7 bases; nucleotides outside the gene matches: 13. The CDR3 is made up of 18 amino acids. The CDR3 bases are TGTGCCAGCAGCTTCACACCCGGCCGTGGGACTAGCGGGAATGAGCAGTTCTTC. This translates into CASSFTPGRGTSGNEQFF.

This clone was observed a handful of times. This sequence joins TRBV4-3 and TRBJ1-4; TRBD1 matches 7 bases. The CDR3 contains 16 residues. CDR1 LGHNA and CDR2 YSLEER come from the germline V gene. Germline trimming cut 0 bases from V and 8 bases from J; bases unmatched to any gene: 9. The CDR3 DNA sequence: TGCGCCAGCAGCCAAGAGAAGGGGCAGGGGGGAGAAAAACTGTTTTTT. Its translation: CASSQEKGQGGEKLFF.

CDR3 DNA: TGTGCCAGCAGCTCCCAGACTAGCGGAGCCACCGGGGAGCTGTTTTTT. Translation: CASSSQTSGATGELFF. The chain uses TRBV5-4 and TRBJ2-2; 9 positions agree with TRBD2. The CDR3 covers 16 residues. V lost 3 bases to trimming and J lost 4 bases; unmatched junction nucleotides: 7. In germline, CDR1 is SGHNT, CDR2 YYREEE (reference sequence).

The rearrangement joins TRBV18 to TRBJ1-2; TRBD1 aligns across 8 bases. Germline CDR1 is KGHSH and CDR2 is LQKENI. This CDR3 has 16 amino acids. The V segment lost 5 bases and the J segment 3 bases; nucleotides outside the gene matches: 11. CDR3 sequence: CASSSGTGRQDYGYTF. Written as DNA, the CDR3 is TGTGCCAGCTCATCAGGGACAGGCCGGCAAGACTATGGCTACACCTTC.

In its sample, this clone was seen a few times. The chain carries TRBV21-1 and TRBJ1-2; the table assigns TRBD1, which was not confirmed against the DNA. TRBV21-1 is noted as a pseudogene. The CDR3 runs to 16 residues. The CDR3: CASSKVWNRGRGGYTF. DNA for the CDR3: TGTGCCAGCAGCAAAGTGTGGAACAGGGGGCGCGGTGGCTACACCTTC.

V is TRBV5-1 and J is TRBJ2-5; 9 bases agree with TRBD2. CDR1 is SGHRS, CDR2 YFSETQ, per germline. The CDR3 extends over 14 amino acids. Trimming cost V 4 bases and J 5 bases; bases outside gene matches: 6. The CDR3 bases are TGCGCCAGCAGCCAAAGCGGGGGGAGTGAGACCCAGTACTTC. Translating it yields CASSQSGGSETQYF. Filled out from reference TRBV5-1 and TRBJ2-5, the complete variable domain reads KAGVTQTPRYLIKTRGQQVTLSCSPISGHRSVSWYQQTPGQGLQFLFEYFSETQRNKGNFPGRFSGRQFSNSRSEMNVSTLELGDSALYLCASSQSGGSETQYFGPGTRLLVL.

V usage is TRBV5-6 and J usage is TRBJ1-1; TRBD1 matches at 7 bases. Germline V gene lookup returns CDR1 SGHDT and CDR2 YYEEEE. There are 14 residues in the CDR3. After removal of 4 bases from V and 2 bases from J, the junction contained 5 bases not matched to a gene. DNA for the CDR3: TGTGCCAGCAGCGCAGGGGGGTCCAACACTGAAGCTTTCTTT. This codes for CASSAGGSNTEAFF.

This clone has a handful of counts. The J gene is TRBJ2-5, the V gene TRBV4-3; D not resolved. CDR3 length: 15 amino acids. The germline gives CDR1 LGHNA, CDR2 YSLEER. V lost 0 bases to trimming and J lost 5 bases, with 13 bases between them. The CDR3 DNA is TGCGCCAGCAGCCAAGATGGAAGACTTTGGGAGACCCAGTACTTC. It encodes CASSQDGRLWETQYF.

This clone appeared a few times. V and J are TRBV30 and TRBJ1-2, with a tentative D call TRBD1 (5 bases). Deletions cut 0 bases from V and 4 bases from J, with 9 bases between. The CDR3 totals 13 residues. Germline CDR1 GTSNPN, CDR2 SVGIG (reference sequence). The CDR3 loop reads CAWSVSRAYGYTF. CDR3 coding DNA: TGTGCCTGGAGTGTATCCAGGGCCTATGGCTACACCTTC.

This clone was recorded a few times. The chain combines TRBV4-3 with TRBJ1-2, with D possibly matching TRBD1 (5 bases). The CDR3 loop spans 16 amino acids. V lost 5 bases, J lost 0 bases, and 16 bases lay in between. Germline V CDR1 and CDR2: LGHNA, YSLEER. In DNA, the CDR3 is TGCGCCAGCAGCAAACTATCAGGGTTGACTAACTATGGCTACACCTTC. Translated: CASSKLSGLTNYGYTF.

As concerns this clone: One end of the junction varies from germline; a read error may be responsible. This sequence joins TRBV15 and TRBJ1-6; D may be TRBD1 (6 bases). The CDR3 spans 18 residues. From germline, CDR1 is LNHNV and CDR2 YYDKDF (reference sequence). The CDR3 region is CATSRGQPILNYNSPLHF. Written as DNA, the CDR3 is TGTGCCACCAGCCGTGGACAGCCAATCCTAAACTATAATTCGCCCCTCCACTTT.

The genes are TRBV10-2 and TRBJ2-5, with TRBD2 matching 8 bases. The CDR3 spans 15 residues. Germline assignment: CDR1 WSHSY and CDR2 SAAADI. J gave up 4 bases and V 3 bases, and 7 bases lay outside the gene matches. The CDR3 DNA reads TGCGCCAGCAGTGACTGGGGACTAGTGATAGAGACCCAGTACTTC. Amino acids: CASSDWGLVIETQYF.

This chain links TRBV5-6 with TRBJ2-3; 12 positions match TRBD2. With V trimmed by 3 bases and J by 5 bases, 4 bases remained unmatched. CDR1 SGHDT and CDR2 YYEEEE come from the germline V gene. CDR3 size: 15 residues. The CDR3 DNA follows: TGTGCCAGCAGCTGGACTAGCGGGGTTGGAGATACGCAGTATTTT. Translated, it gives CASSWTSGVGDTQYF.

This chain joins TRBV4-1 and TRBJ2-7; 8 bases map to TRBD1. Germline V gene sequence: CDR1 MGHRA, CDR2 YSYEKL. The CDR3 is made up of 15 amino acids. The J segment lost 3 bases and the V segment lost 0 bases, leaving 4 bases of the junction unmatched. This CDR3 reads CASSQDRQGFYEQYF. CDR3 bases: TGCGCCAGCAGCCAAGATCGACAGGGGTTCTACGAGCAGTACTTC.

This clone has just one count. The CDR3 reads CASSLAPTSGSQQYF. CDR3 bases: TGTGCCAGCAGCTTAGCGCCGACTAGCGGGAGTCAACAGTACTTC. The genes are TRBV7-2 and TRBJ2-7; 12 bases align to TRBD2. The germline CDR1 and CDR2 sequences are SGHTA and FQGNSA. J lost 10 bases, V lost 0 bases, and 7 bases had no gene match. The CDR3 has 15 amino acids. Variable domain in full (rest from reference TRBV7-2 and TRBJ2-7): GAGVSQSPSNKVTEKGKDVELRCDPISGHTALYWYRQSLGQGLEFLIYFQGNSAPDKSGLPSDRFSAERTGGSVSTLTIQRTQQEDSAVYLCASSLAPTSGSQQYFGPGTRLTVT.

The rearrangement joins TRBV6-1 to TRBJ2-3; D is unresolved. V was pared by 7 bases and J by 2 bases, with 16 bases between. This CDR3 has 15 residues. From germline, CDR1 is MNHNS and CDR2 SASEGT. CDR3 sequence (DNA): TGTGCCAGCACCACAAGTATTTCGTCCACAGATACGCAGTATTTT. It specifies CASTTSISSTDTQYF.

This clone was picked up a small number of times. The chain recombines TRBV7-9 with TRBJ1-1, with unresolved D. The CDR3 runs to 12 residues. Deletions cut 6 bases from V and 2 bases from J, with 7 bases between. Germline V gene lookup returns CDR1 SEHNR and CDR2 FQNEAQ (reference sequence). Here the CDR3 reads CASSYSNTEAFF. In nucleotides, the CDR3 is TGTGCCAGCAGTTATAGCAACACTGAAGCTTTCTTT.

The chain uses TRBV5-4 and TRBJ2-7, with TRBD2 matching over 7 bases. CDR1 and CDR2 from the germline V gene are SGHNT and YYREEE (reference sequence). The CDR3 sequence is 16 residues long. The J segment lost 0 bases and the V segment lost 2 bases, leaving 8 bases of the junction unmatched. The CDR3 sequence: CASSFRLAQNSYEQYF. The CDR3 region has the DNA TGTGCCAGCAGCTTTAGACTAGCACAAAACTCCTACGAGCAGTACTTC.

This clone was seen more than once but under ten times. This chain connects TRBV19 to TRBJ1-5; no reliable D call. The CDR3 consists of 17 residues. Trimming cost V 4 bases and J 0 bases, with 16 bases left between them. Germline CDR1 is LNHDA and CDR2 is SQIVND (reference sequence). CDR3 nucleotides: TGTGCCAGTAGTACAGAACAGCTGCCGGATAGCAATCAGCCCCAGCATTTT. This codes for CASSTEQLPDSNQPQHF.

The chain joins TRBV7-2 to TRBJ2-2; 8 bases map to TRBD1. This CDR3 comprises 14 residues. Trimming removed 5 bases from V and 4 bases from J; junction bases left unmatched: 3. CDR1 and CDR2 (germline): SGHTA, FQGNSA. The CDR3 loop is CASSPGGGTGELFF. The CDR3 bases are TGTGCCAGCAGCCCAGGGGGCGGCACCGGGGAGCTGTTTTTT.

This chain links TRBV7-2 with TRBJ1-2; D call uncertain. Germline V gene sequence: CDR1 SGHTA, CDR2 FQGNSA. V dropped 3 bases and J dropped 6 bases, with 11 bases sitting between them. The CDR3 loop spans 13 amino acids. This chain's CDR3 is CASSFPWEDGYTF. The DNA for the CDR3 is TGTGCCAGCAGCTTCCCGTGGGAGGATGGCTACACCTTC.

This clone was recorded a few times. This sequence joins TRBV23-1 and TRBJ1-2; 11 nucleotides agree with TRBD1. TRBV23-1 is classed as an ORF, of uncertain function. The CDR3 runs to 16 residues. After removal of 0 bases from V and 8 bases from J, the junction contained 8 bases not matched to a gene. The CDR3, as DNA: TGCGCCAGCAGTCAATCTTATACGGACAGGGGGCACGGCTACACCTTC. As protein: CASSQSYTDRGHGYTF.

The CDR3 nucleotides are TGTGCCAGCAGCTTCCGTCGCACAGGGTCCATGAACACTGAAGCTTTCTTT. Translation gives CASSFRRTGSMNTEAFF. The V call is TRBV5-4, the J call TRBJ1-1; D perhaps matches TRBD1 (6 bases). This CDR3 has 17 amino acids. Per the germline V gene, CDR1 is SGHNT and CDR2 is YYREEE (reference sequence). V lost 2 bases to trimming and J lost 0 bases, with 17 bases between them.